This T cell receptor (beta chain) was sequenced in a study of shared clonotypes between healthy human individuals. CDR3 length: 15 residues. J gave up 0 bases and V 1 base, and 0 bases lay outside the gene matches. Per the germline V gene, CDR1 is SGHVS and CDR2 is FNYEAQ. In the authors' workflow: ImmunoSEQ sequences covered only the junction and lacked quality scores; filtering therefore differed. Measured with immunoSEQ multiplex PCR; TCRdb has only the in-frame clones, and not every one. V and J calls plus clone size are reproduced from that table; the DNA served to infer D and trimming. Altogether about 1 million clones are present, roughly 80% being singletons, with the ten largest covering approximately 1.5%. Both subsets, CD45RA+ naive and CD45RA-negative memory, were split from the CD4+ cells.

The rearrangement joins TRBV7-6 to TRBJ2-3, with 8 bases identical to TRBD1. Sequenced sample: memory CD4+ T cells sorted from blood. The subset was: CD45RA-negative fraction. This clonotype originated in a man aged 18 to 29 in good health. The CDR3 reads CASSLGQGSTDTQYF. The CDR3 nucleotides read TGTGCCAGCAGCTTAGGACAGGGGAGCACAGATACGCAGTATTTT.